The clone carrying this T cell receptor beta chain was detected many times. This specimen belongs to a study of T cells in Graves' hyperthyroidism and ophthalmopathy. The V and J ends lost 2 bases and 9 bases, in that order; junction bases with no gene match: 10. CDR1 and CDR2 from the germline V gene are MNHEY and SVGEGT. The CDR3 covers 14 residues. Amplification of TCR beta CDR3 regions used RNA as the template. The HTBI primer set served for first-round RT-PCR of the TCR CDR3. TCRdb reanalysed the multiplex PCR reads using MiXCR and keeps one entry per CDR3 protein. The table shows approximately 360,000 distinct CDR3 sequences, with around a quarter occurring only once.

The source is a man aged 50 to 59 with Graves' hyperthyroidism. Sequencing input: blood. This rearrangement joins TRBV6-2 or TRBV6-3 to TRBJ2-7; TRBD1 aligns across 7 bases. The DNA for the CDR3 is TGTGCCAGCAGTTACGCCGACAGGGCGCGTGGGCAGTACTTC. It encodes CASSYADRARGQYF.